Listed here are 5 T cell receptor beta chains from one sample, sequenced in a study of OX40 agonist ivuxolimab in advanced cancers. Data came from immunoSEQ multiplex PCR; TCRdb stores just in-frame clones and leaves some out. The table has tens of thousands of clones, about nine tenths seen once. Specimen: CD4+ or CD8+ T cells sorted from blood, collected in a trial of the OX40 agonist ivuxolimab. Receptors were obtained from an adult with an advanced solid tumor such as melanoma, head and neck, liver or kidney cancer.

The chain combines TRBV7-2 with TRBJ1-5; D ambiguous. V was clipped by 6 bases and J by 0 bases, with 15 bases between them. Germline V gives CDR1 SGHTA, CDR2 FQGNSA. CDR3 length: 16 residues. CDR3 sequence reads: CASRSDTGYSNQPQHF. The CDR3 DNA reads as TGTGCCAGCAGGTCCGACACCGGGTATAGCAATCAGCCCCAGCATTTT.

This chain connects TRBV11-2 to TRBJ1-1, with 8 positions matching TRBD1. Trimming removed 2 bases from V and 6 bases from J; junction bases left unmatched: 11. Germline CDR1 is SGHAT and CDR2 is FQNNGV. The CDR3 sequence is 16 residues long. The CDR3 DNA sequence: TGTGCCAGCAGCTTATCCACCGGTCAGGGGGCCCCTGAAGCTTTCTTT. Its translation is CASSLSTGQGAPEAFF.

Here the CDR3 DNA reads TGTGCCAGCAGCCCGGGACAGGTAAACACTGAAGCTTTCTTT. It translates to CASSPGQVNTEAFF. The V call is TRBV7-9, the J call TRBJ1-1; TRBD1 matches at 8 bases. CDR1 SEHNR and CDR2 FQNEAQ come from the germline V gene (reference sequence). The junction had 4 bases not matched to a gene; V was cut back by 5 bases and J by 2 bases. The CDR3 runs to 14 residues.

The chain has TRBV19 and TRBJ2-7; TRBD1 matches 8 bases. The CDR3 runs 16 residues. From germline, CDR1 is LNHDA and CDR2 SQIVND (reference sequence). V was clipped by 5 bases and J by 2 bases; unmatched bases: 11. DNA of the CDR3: TGTGCCAGTAGTCAAAAGGGGGACAGGAGACCCTACGAGCAGTACTTC. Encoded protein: CASSQKGDRRPYEQYF.

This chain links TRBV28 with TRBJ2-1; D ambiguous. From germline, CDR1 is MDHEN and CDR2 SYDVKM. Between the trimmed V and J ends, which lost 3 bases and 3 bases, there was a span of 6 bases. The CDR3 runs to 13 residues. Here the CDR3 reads CASSLGSYNEQFF. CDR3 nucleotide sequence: TGTGCCAGCAGTTTGGGCAGCTACAATGAGCAGTTCTTC.